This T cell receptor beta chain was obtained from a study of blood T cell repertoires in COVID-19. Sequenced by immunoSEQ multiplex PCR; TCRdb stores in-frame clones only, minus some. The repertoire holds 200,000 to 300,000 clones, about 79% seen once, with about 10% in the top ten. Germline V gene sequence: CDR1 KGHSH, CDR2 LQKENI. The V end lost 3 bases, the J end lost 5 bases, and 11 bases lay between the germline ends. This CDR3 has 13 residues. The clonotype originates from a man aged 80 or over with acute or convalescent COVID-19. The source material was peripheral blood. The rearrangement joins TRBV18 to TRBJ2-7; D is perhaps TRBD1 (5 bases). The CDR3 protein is CASSPSLGDEQYF. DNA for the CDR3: TGTGCCAGCTCACCCTCTCTAGGGGACGAGCAGTACTTC. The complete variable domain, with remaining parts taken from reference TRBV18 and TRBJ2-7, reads NAGVMQNPRHLVRRRGQEARLRCSPMKGHSHVYWYRQLPEEGLKFMVYLQKENIIDESGMPKERFSAEFPKEGPSILRIQQVVRGDSAAYFCASSPSLGDEQYFGPGTRLTVT.